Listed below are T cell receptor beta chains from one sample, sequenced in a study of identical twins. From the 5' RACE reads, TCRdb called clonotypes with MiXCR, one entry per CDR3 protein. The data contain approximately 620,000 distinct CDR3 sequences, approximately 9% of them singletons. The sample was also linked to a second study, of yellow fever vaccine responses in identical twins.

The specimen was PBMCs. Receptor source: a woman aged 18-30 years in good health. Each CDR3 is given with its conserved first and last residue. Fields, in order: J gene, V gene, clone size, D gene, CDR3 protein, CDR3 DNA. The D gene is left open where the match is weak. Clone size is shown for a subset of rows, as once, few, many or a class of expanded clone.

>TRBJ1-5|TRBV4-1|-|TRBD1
CASSGVDRANQPQHF
TGCGCCAGCAGCGGGGTGGACAGGGCCAATCAGCCCCAGCATTTT
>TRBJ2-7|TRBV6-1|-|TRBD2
CASSPNSGGREQYF
TGTGCCAGCAGTCCAAATAGCGGGGGACGCGAGCAGTACTTC
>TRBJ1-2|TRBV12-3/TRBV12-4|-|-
CASSFFVTDYGYTF
TGTGCCAGCAGTTTCTTTGTAACGGACTATGGCTACACCTTC
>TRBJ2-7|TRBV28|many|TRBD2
CASRPRTSGVEQYF
TGTGCCAGCAGGCCCCGGACTAGCGGGGTTGAGCAGTACTTC
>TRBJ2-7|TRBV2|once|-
CTSSFSSRGLGGTTYEQYF
TGTACCAGCAGTTTTTCCAGCCGGGGGTTAGGTGGAACGACCTACGAGCAGTACTTC
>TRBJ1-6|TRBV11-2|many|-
CASSSSTASSYNSPLHF
TGTGCCAGCAGCTCATCGACTGCGAGCTCCTATAATTCACCCCTCCACTTT
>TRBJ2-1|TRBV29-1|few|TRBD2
CSVGKTSGGPLNEQFF
TGCAGCGTTGGGAAAACTAGCGGGGGTCCCCTCAATGAGCAGTTCTTC
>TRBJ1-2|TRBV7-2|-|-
CASSSSTANYGYTF
TGTGCCAGCAGCTCATCGACAGCTAACTATGGCTACACCTTC
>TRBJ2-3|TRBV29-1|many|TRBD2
CSVSSGLGTDTQYF
TGCAGCGTTTCTAGCGGCCTGGGGACAGATACGCAGTATTTT
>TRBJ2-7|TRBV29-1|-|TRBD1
CSVVSVRGRSSYEQYF
TGCAGCGTTGTATCGGTCAGGGGGCGAAGCTCCTACGAGCAGTACTTC
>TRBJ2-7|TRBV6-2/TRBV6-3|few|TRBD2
CASSHPGLAGGPIAEQYF
TGTGCCAGCAGTCACCCCGGACTAGCGGGAGGGCCGATCGCCGAGCAGTACTTC
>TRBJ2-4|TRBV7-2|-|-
CASSEMGLAKNIQYF
TGTGCCAGCAGCGAGATGGGACTAGCCAAAAACATTCAGTACTTC
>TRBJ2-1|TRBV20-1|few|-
CSVSRNLYNEQFF
TGCAGTGTGTCGCGGAACCTGTACAATGAGCAGTTCTTC
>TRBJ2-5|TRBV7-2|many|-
CASSPIHGATQYF
TGTGCCAGCAGCCCAATCCACGGGGCGACCCAGTACTTC
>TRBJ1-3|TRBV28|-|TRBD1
CASSLSTGQGVTIYF
TGTGCCAGCAGTTTATCCACGGGACAGGGAGTCACCATATATTTT
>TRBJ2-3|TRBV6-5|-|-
CASKLMGQSTDTQYF
TGTGCCAGCAAGTTGATGGGACAAAGCACAGATACGCAGTATTTT
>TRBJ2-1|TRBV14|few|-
CASSPRAKGSEQFF
TGTGCCAGCAGCCCACGGGCCAAAGGGAGTGAGCAGTTCTTC
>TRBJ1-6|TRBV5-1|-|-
CASSFTAGISPLHF
TGCGCCAGCAGCTTTACGGCAGGAATATCACCCCTCCACTTT
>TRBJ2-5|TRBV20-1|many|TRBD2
CSASPGTTEETQYF
TGCAGTGCTTCCCCCGGGACTACCGAAGAGACCCAGTACTTC
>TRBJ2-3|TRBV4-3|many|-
CASSQGDPRGPTDTQYF
TGCGCCAGCAGCCAAGGGGATCCCCGCGGGCCCACAGATACGCAGTATTTT
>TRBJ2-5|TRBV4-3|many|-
CASSQYIEETQYF
TGCGCCAGCAGCCAATACATAGAAGAGACCCAGTACTTC